Listed below are T cell receptor beta chains from one sample, sequenced in a study of blood T cell repertoires in COVID-19. The table came from immunoSEQ multiplex PCR; TCRdb's copy has only in-frame clones and leaves some out. The table records about 280,000 clones, roughly 80% of them present only once. Input material: PBMCs or T cells enriched from blood (not recorded which). Receptors originate from a man aged 40-55 years who had been exposed to COVID-19. Both conserved end residues are trimmed from each CDR3. The order of the fields is V gene, D gene, J gene, CDR3 length, CDR3 protein. A D gene is named only where the DNA matches it firmly.

TRBV3-1/TRBV3-2	TRBD1	TRBJ2-1	13	ASSLRDRPYNEQF
TRBV27	-	TRBJ1-2	12	ASSLSGQIYGYT
TRBV30	TRBD1	TRBJ2-7	12	AWSGGTGGYEQY
TRBV24-1	TRBD1	TRBJ1-1	13	ATSDAEGQGAEAF
TRBV2	-	TRBJ2-7	11	ASGLWERYEQY
TRBV7-3	TRBD1	TRBJ2-1	13	ASSLRQGGWDEQF
TRBV28	-	TRBJ1-2	10	ASRGGKVGYT
TRBV19	-	TRBJ2-5	12	ASSVSGTEETQY
TRBV27	-	TRBJ1-4	12	ASSLQGLGEKLF
TRBV16	-	TRBJ2-2	13	ASSQFSANTGELF
TRBV10-3	-	TRBJ1-6	11	AARAGEGSPLH
TRBV6-5	TRBD1	TRBJ1-2	12	ASRVGTGSFGYT
TRBV11-3	-	TRBJ2-1	10	ASSRLRGEQF
TRBV11-3	TRBD2	TRBJ2-3	13	ASSLVGGSPDTQY
TRBV5-6	-	TRBJ1-2	10	ASSEGLGGYT
TRBV10-3	TRBD2	TRBJ2-1	12	ATAGREGYNEQF
TRBV6-5	-	TRBJ2-7	12	ATSWPTSGYEQY
TRBV24-1	TRBD1	TRBJ1-5	12	ATSDRDRDQPQH
TRBV21-1	-	TRBJ2-2	15	ASSPTLAGDETGELF
TRBV9	-	TRBJ2-7	13	ASSVVGGATYEQY
TRBV14	-	TRBJ2-7	10	ASSQASYEQY
TRBV6-1	-	TRBJ1-6	11	ASSESVDSPLH
TRBV7-2	-	TRBJ2-7	12	ASSRVAASYEQY
TRBV7-3	-	TRBJ2-7	11	ASSLKAAGEQY
TRBV3-1/TRBV3-2	-	TRBJ1-3	13	ASSQERQSGNTIY
TRBV12-5	-	TRBJ1-2	12	ASPHRVPGYGYT
TRBV13	TRBD2	TRBJ2-1	14	ASSSPTSRSGNEQF
TRBV30	-	TRBJ1-2	10	AWTLQGYGYT
TRBV2	TRBD1	TRBJ2-1	12	ASSESDRGNEQF
TRBV5-6	-	TRBJ2-2	11	ASSPSPGGELF
TRBV6-4	TRBD1	TRBJ2-2	12	ASSPQGTTGELF
TRBV6-5	-	TRBJ1-1	11	ASRSWSTTEAF
TRBV11-3	-	TRBJ2-7	13	ASSLDGGTEESQY
TRBV7-2	TRBD1	TRBJ2-1	15	ASSLNMGQQRPNEQF
TRBV5-1	TRBD2	TRBJ2-3	13	ASSLNWGGTDTQY
TRBV5-1	-	TRBJ1-1	12	ASSFGGQKTEAF
TRBV6-1	TRBD1	TRBJ1-4	13	ASSEPGQDPEKLF
TRBV18	-	TRBJ2-5	12	ASSPTTQGETQY
TRBV7-3	-	TRBJ2-2	13	ASSLAGLNTGELF
TRBV9	-	TRBJ2-4	14	ASSATPGGDGNIQY
TRBV5-5	TRBD2	TRBJ2-5	16	ASSFRSSGSGYQETQY
TRBV10-3	TRBD2	TRBJ2-7	15	AISGPGTSGVSYEQY
TRBV28	-	TRBJ1-3	15	ASSQGGGSLNGNTIY
TRBV19	-	TRBJ1-4	11	ASTLRENEKLF
TRBV9	TRBD1	TRBJ2-7	13	ASSKRQGPGYEQY
TRBV30	-	TRBJ1-1	9	AWSERTEAF
TRBV11-3	TRBD2	TRBJ2-7	14	ASSPGTSGGEGEQY
TRBV6-4	TRBD2	TRBJ2-1	13	ASSALAGSYNEQF
TRBV11-3	-	TRBJ1-2	10	ASSSLTYGYT
TRBV29-1	TRBD2	TRBJ2-7	12	SVLRAGVTNEQY
TRBV11-2	-	TRBJ2-2	12	ASSPDRNTGELF
TRBV5-1	-	TRBJ2-5	11	ASSLEAGETQY